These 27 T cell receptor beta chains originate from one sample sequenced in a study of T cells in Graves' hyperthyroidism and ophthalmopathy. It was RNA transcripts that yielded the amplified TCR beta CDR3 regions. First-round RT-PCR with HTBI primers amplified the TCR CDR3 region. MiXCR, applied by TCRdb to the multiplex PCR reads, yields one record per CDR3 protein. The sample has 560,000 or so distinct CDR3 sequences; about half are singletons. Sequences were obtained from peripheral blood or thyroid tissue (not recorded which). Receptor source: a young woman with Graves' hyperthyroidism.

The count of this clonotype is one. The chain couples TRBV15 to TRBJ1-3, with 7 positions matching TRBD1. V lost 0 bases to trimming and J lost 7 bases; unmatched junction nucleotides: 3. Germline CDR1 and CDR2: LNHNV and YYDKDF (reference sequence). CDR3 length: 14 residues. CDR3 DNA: TGTGCCACCAGCAGAGATGCGACAGGGAACACCATATATTTT. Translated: CATSRDATGNTIYF.

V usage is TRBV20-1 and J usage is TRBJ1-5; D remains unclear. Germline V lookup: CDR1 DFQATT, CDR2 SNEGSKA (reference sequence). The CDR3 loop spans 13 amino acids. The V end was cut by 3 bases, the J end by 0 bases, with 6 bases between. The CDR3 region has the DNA TGCAGTGCTAGGGAGCATAGCAATCAGCCCCAGCATTTT. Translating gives CSAREHSNQPQHF.

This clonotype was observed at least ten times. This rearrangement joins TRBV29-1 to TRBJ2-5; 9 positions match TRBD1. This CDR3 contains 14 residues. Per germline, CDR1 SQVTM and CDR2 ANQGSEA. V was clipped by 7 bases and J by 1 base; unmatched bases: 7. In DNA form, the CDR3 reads TGCAGCGCAAGCCGGGGACAGGGCCAAGAGACCCAGTACTTC. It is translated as CSASRGQGQETQYF.

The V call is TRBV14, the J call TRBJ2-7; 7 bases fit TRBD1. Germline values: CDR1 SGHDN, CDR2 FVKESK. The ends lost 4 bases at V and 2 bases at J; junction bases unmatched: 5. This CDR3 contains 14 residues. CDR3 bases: TGTGCCAGCAGCCTACCCGGGACAGCCTACGAGCAGTACTTC. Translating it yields CASSLPGTAYEQYF.

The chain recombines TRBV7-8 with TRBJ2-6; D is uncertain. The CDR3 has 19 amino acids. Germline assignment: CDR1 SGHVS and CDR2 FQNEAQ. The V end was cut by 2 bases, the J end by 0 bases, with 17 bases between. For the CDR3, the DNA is TGTGCCAGCAGCTTATACGTAGACCCGGGCAGCTCTGGGGCCAACGTCCTGACTTTC. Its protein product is CASSLYVDPGSSGANVLTF.

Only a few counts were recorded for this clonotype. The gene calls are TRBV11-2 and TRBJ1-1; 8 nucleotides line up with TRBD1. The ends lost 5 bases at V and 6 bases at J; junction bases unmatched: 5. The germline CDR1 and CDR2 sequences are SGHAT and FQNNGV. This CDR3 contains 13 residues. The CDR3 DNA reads TGTGCCAGCAGCGAAGGACAGGGATCTGAAGCTTTCTTT. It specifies CASSEGQGSEAFF.

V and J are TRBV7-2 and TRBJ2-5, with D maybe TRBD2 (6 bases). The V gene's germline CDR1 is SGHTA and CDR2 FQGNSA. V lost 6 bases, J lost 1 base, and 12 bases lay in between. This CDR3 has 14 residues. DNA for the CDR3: TGTGCCAGCAGTTACTTACTAGCCCAAGAGACCCAGTACTTC. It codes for CASSYLLAQETQYF.

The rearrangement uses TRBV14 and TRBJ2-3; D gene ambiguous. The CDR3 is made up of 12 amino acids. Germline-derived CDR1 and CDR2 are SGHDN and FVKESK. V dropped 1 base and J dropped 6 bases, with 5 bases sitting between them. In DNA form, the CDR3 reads TGTGCCAGCAGCCAAGTGGCGGATACGCAGTATTTT. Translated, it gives CASSQVADTQYF.

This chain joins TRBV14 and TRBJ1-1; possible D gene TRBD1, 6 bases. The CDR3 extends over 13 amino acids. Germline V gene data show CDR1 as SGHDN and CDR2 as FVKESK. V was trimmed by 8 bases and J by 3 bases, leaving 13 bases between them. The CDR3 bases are TGTGCCAGCTCACCGAACAGGGACACTGAAGCTTTCTTT. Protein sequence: CASSPNRDTEAFF.

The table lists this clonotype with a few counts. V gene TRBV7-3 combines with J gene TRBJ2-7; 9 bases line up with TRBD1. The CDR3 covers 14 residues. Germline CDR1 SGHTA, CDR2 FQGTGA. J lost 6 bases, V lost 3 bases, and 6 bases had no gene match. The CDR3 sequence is CASSLGTGRGEQYF. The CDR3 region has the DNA TGTGCCAGCAGCTTGGGGACAGGGAGAGGCGAGCAGTACTTC. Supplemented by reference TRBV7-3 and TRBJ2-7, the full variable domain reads GAGVSQTPSNKVTEKGKYVELRCDPISGHTALYWYRQSLGQGPEFLIYFQGTGAADDSGLPNDRFFAVRPEGSVSTLKIQRTERGDSAVYLCASSLGTGRGEQYFGPGTRLTVT.

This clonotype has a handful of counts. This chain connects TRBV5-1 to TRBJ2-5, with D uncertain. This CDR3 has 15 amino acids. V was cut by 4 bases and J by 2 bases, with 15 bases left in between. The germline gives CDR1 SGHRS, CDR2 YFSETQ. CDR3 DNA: TGCGCCAGCAGCCCCTCGTATGCAGGACAAGAGACCCAGTACTTC. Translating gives CASSPSYAGQETQYF.

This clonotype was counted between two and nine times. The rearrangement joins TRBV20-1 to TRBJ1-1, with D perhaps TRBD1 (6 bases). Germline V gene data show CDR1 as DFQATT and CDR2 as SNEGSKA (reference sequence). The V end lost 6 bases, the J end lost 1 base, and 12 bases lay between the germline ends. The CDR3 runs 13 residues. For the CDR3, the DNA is TGCAGTGCCACCTCGACAGGGAACACTGAAGCTTTCTTT. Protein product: CSATSTGNTEAFF.

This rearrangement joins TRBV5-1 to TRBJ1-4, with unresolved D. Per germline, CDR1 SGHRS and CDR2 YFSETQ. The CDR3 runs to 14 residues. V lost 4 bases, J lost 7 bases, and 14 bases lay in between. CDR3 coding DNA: TGCGCCAGCAGCCAAAGTGCGGTGGGTGAAAAACTGTTTTTT. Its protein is CASSQSAVGEKLFF.

The CDR3 here is CASSSGGTSGYEQYF. The DNA for the CDR3 is TGTGCCAGCAGCTCCGGCGGGACTAGCGGTTACGAGCAGTACTTC. The chain couples TRBV7-2 to TRBJ2-7, with 11 positions matching TRBD2. The CDR3 consists of 15 residues. The J segment lost 4 bases and the V segment lost 4 bases, leaving 6 bases of the junction unmatched. CDR1 SGHTA and CDR2 FQGNSA come from the germline V gene.

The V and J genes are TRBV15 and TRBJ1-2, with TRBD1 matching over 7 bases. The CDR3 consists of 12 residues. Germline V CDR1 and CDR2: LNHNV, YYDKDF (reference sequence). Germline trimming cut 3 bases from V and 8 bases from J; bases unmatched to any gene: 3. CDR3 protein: CATSRVTGGYTF. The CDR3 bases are TGTGCCACCAGCAGGGTGACAGGGGGCTACACCTTC.

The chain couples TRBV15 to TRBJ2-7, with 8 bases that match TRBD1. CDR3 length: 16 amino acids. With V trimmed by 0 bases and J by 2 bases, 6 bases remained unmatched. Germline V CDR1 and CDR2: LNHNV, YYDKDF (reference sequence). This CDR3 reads CATSRDRETGAYEQYF. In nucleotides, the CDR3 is TGTGCCACCAGCAGAGATCGCGAGACAGGGGCCTACGAGCAGTACTTC.

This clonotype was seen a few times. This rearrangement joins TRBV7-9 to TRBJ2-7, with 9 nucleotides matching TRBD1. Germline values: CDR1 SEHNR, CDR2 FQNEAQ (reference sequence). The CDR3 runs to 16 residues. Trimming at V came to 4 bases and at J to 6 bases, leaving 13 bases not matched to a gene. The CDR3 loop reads CASSSSPGTGWFEQYF. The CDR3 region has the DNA TGTGCCAGCAGCTCATCCCCCGGGACAGGGTGGTTCGAGCAGTACTTC.

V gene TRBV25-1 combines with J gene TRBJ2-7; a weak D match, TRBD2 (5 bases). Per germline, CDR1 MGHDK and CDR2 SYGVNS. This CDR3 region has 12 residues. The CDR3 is CAVGLGSYEQYF. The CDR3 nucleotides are TGTGCGGTCGGACTGGGCTCCTACGAGCAGTACTTC.

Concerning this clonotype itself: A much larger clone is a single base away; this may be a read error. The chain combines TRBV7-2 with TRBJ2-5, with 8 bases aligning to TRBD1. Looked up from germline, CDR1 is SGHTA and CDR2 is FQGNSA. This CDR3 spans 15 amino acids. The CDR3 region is CASSLAWTGSEAQYF. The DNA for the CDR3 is TGTGCCAGCAGCTTAGCATGGACAGGGTCAGAGGCCCAGTACTTC.

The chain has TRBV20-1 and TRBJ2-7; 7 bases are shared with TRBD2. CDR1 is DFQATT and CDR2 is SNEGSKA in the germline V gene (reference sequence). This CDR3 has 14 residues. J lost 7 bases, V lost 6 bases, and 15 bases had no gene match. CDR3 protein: CSALGGPGSWEQYF. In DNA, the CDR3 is TGCAGTGCCCTGGGAGGGCCCGGGTCCTGGGAGCAGTACTTC.

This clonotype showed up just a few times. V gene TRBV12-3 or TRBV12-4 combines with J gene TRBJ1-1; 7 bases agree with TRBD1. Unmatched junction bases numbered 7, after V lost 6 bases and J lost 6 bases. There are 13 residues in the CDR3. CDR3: CASRTGSYPEAFF. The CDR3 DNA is TGTGCCAGCAGGACAGGGAGCTACCCTGAAGCTTTCTTT.

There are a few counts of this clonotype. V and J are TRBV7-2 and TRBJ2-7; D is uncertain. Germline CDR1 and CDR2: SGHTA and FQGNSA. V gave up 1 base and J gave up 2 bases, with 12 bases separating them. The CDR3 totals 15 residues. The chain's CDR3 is CASSLVGTSTYEQYF. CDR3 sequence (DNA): TGTGCCAGCAGCTTAGTTGGCACTTCAACCTACGAGCAGTACTTC. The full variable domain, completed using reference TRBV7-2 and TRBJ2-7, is GAGVSQSPSNKVTEKGKDVELRCDPISGHTALYWYRQSLGQGLEFLIYFQGNSAPDKSGLPSDRFSAERTGGSVSTLTIQRTQQEDSAVYLCASSLVGTSTYEQYFGPGTRLTVT.

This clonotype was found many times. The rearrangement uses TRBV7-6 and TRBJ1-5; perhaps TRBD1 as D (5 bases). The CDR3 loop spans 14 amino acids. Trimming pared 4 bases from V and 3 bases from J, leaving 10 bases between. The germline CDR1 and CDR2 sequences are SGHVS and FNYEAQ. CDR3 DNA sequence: TGTGCCAGCAGCTCGGACACTTTCAATCAGCCCCAGCATTTT. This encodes CASSSDTFNQPQHF.

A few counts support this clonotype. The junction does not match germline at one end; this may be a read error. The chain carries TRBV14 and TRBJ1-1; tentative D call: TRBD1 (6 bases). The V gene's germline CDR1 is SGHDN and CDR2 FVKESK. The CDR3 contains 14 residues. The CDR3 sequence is CASSMWDTNTEAFF. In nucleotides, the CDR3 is TGCGCCAGCAGCATGTGGGACACAAACACTGAAGCTTTCTTT.

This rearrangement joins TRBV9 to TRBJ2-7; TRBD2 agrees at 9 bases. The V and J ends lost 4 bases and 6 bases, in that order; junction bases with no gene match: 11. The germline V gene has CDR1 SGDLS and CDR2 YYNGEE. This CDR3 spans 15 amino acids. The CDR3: CASSPSGLAGSEQYF. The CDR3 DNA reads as TGTGCCAGCAGCCCGAGCGGCCTAGCGGGAAGCGAGCAGTACTTC.

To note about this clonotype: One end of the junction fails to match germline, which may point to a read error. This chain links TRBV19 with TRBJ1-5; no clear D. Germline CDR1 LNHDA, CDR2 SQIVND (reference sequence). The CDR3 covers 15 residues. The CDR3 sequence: CASGISVPGVSPQHF. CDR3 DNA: TGTGCCAGTGGTATTTCGGTCCCTGGGGTATCGCCCCAGCATTTT.

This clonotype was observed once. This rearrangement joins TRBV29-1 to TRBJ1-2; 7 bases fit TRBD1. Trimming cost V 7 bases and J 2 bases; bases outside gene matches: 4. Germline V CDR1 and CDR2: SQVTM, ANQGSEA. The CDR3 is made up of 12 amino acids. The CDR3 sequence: CSATGLNYGYTF. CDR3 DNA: TGCAGCGCGACAGGGCTCAACTATGGCTACACCTTC.